The 24 T cell receptor beta chains listed next were all sequenced from one sample in a study of T cells after posttransplantation cyclophosphamide. Here immunoSEQ multiplex PCR was the method, and the copy in TCRdb shows in-frame clones only, minus some. The sample has approximately 2,100 clones, none seen only once. A marrow graft followed busulfan-fludarabine conditioning, with cyclophosphamide on days +3 and +4. Sequencing was performed on PBMCs, taken 86 days after allogeneic stem cell transplant with posttransplant cyclophosphamide. The origin of the receptors is a female patient in her 60s who received an allogeneic stem cell transplant from a related donor and was CMV-positive. Some of the T cells may derive from the graft donor.

By frequency in the sample, this clone is medium-sized. The rearrangement joins TRBV5-1 to TRBJ2-1; 10 bases match TRBD2. Germline V lookup: CDR1 SGHRS, CDR2 YFSETQ. The CDR3 totals 15 residues. Trimming took 4 bases from V and 6 from J; bases not matched to a gene: 7. The CDR3 protein is CASSPGTSVVNEQFF. The CDR3 DNA sequence: TGCGCCAGCAGCCCCGGGACTAGCGTTGTCAATGAGCAGTTCTTC.

In this sample, this clone is medium-sized. The V call is TRBV19, the J call TRBJ2-2, with unresolved D. V lost 9 bases to trimming and J lost 1 base, with 12 bases between them. The CDR3 spans 14 residues. The germline V gene encodes CDR1 LNHDA and CDR2 SQIVND (reference sequence). For the CDR3, the DNA is TGTGCCAGCACCCGGTATCAGAACACCGGGGAGCTGTTTTTT. Translating it yields CASTRYQNTGELFF.

At least ten counts were recorded for this clone. The CDR3 bases are TGTGCCAGCTCACCGAGCCCGGGGGAGACCCAGTACTTC. Translation gives CASSPSPGETQYF. The rearrangement links TRBV18 to TRBJ2-5; a weak D match, TRBD2 (5 bases). Germline loops: CDR1 KGHSH, CDR2 LQKENI. V lost 3 bases, J lost 5 bases, and 10 bases lay in between. CDR3 size: 13 residues.

This clone is medium-sized (0.01 to 0.1%) in the sample. V is TRBV5-1 and J is TRBJ2-1, with 13 bases aligning to TRBD2. Germline V gene lookup returns CDR1 SGHRS and CDR2 YFSETQ. The CDR3 runs 15 residues. J gave up 6 bases and V 4 bases, and 4 bases lay outside the gene matches. For the CDR3, the DNA is TGCGCCAGCAGCGGGACTAGCGGGGTGGGCAATGAGCAGTTCTTC. This gives the protein CASSGTSGVGNEQFF.

This clone was seen ten or more times. The gene calls are TRBV30 and TRBJ2-5; D not certain. The germline CDR1 and CDR2 sequences are GTSNPN and SVGIG (reference sequence). The CDR3 length is 12 residues. Trimming shortened V by 2 bases and J by 4 bases, and 8 bases separated the two germline ends. CDR3 DNA sequence: TGTGCCTGGAGTTTAACTGTAGAGACCCAGTACTTC. Translated, it gives CAWSLTVETQYF.

This clone was recorded at least ten times. Here the CDR3 DNA reads TGTGCCAGCAGCAGCGCCTACGAGCAGTACTTC. Protein product: CASSSAYEQYF. V is TRBV11-1 and J is TRBJ2-7, with D unresolved. Germline V gene lookup returns CDR1 SGHAT and CDR2 FQDESV (reference sequence). The CDR3 is 11 amino acids. V dropped 5 bases and J dropped 2 bases, with 4 bases sitting between them. Supplemented by reference TRBV11-1 and TRBJ2-7, the full variable domain reads EAEVAQSPRYKITEKSQAVAFWCDPISGHATLYWYRQILGQGPELLVQFQDESVVDDSQLPKDRFSAERLKGVDSTLKIQPAELGDSAMYLCASSSAYEQYFGPGTRLTVT.

This clone qualifies as medium-sized. The gene calls are TRBV19 and TRBJ2-7; no firm D call. Trimming stripped 3 bases from V and 7 bases from J, with 13 bases between. The CDR3 sequence is 13 residues long. Germline assignment: CDR1 LNHDA and CDR2 SQIVND (reference sequence). CDR3 nucleotide sequence: TGTGCCAGTAGTATTTTCCCGGGTGGGGAGCAGTACTTC. It specifies CASSIFPGGEQYF.

This clone is medium-sized (0.01 to 0.1%) in the sample. The gene calls are TRBV18 and TRBJ2-7, with TRBD2 as a possible D gene (5 bases). Deletions cut 2 bases from V and 3 bases from J, with 11 bases between. Per germline, CDR1 KGHSH and CDR2 LQKENI. This CDR3 comprises 14 residues. CDR3 coding DNA: TGTGCCAGCTCACCAGGACTCGAGGGCTACGAGCAGTACTTC. Protein sequence: CASSPGLEGYEQYF.

This clone was detected ten times or more. The V call is TRBV29-1, the J call TRBJ2-6; possible D gene TRBD1, 6 bases. Germline V CDR1 and CDR2: SQVTM, ANQGSEA. Trimming left V 4 bases short and J 1 base short, with 8 bases between. The CDR3 runs 14 residues. The CDR3 nucleotides read TGCAGCGTTGGGGGGCTATCTGGGGCCAACGTCCTGACTTTC. As protein: CSVGGLSGANVLTF. The full variable domain, with the rest looked up from reference TRBV29-1 and TRBJ2-6, is SAVISQKPSRDICQRGTSLTIQCQVDSQVTMMFWYRQQPGQSLTLIATANQGSEATYESGFVIDKFPISRPNLTFSTLTVSNMSPEDSSIYLCSVGGLSGANVLTFGAGSRLTVL.

This clone is medium-sized. The V and J genes are TRBV27 and TRBJ2-7, with TRBD1 matching over 8 bases. The CDR3 is 13 amino acids. CDR1 is MNHEY and CDR2 is SMNVEV in the germline V gene (reference sequence). V lost 4 bases, J lost 6 bases, and 5 bases stayed unmatched. DNA of the CDR3: TGTGCCAGCAGTTGGGACAGGAAGAGCGAGCAGTACTTC. It codes for CASSWDRKSEQYF.

This clone is deemed medium-sized. The V gene is TRBV7-2, the J gene TRBJ1-5; a weak D match, TRBD1 (5 bases). The CDR3 is made up of 13 amino acids. Trimming pared 2 bases from V and 7 bases from J, leaving 9 bases between. Germline V gene data show CDR1 as SGHTA and CDR2 as FQGNSA. The DNA of the CDR3 is TGTGCCAGCAGCTTATGGGGCGAGCAGCCCCAGCATTTT. The encoded protein is CASSLWGEQPQHF.

Ten or more counts support this clone. The genes are TRBV9 and TRBJ2-3; possible D gene TRBD2, 6 bases. V was shortened by 4 bases and J by 4 bases, with 13 bases between the two germline ends. Germline loops: CDR1 SGDLS, CDR2 YYNGEE. The CDR3 has 14 residues. The CDR3 DNA reads TGTGCCAGCAGCCCGGGGGTAGGGTCAGATACGCAGTATTTT. Encoded protein: CASSPGVGSDTQYF.

This clone was counted at least ten times. The chain combines TRBV5-1 with TRBJ2-1; 7 bases map to TRBD2. The germline gives CDR1 SGHRS, CDR2 YFSETQ. The length of the CDR3 is 16 residues. With V trimmed by 2 bases and J by 0 bases, 5 bases remained unmatched. CDR3 in DNA: TGCGCCAGCAGCTTTCTCGGGACTAACTCCTACAATGAGCAGTTCTTC. Protein product: CASSFLGTNSYNEQFF.

By frequency in the sample, this clone is medium-sized. The chain links TRBV2 to TRBJ1-2; 8 bases align to TRBD1. Germline assignment: CDR1 SNHLY and CDR2 FYNNEI. The CDR3 sequence is 15 residues long. Trimming removed 2 bases from V and 6 bases from J; junction bases left unmatched: 8. CDR3 region: CASSERTGSIDGYTF. The CDR3 DNA reads as TGTGCCAGCAGTGAACGGACAGGGAGCATAGATGGCTACACCTTC.

This clone was seen ten or more times. V usage is TRBV5-1 and J usage is TRBJ2-5; tentatively, D is TRBD1 (6 bases). Trimming took off 6 bases at V and 1 base at J, with 16 bases between the two ends. Germline V gene sequence: CDR1 SGHRS, CDR2 YFSETQ. The CDR3 extends over 15 amino acids. The CDR3 here is CASIGLAGVQETQYF. The CDR3 DNA reads TGCGCCAGCATTGGTTTAGCAGGGGTCCAAGAGACCCAGTACTTC.

This clone is classed as large. V gene TRBV7-2 combines with J gene TRBJ2-2, with a tentative D call TRBD1 (6 bases). Germline-derived CDR1 and CDR2 are SGHTA and FQGNSA. The CDR3 extends over 15 amino acids. V gave up 1 base and J gave up 4 bases, with 10 bases separating them. The DNA of the CDR3 is TGTGCCAGCAGCTTAGTAGGGACAACCACCGGGGAGCTGTTTTTT. This codes for CASSLVGTTTGELFF.

By frequency in the sample, this clone is medium-sized (0.01 to 0.1%). The chain couples TRBV9 to TRBJ1-3; D is uncertain. V was trimmed by 0 bases and J by 4 bases, leaving 5 bases between them. There are 13 residues in the CDR3. Germline CDR1 SGDLS, CDR2 YYNGEE. CDR3 residues: CASSVAVGNTIYF. The DNA of the CDR3 is TGTGCCAGCAGCGTAGCTGTGGGAAACACCATATATTTT.

This clone ranks as medium-sized. This sequence joins TRBV2 and TRBJ2-7; 10 bases map to TRBD2. Germline trimming cut 6 bases from V and 6 bases from J; bases unmatched to any gene: 11. The CDR3 is 15 amino acids. The germline V gene encodes CDR1 SNHLY and CDR2 FYNNEI. The CDR3 protein is CASRWGLAGDFEQYF. CDR3 DNA: TGTGCCAGCAGATGGGGGCTAGCGGGAGACTTCGAGCAGTACTTC.

This clone was counted many times. The chain has TRBV28 and TRBJ2-7; D may be TRBD2 (6 bases). The length of the CDR3 is 16 residues. V gave up 3 bases and J gave up 2 bases, with 17 bases separating them. Germline CDR1 and CDR2: MDHEN and SYDVKM. The CDR3 DNA reads as TGTGCCAGCAGTTTCATCATAGCCGGGACTGCCTACGAGCAGTACTTC. It translates to CASSFIIAGTAYEQYF.

In its sample, this clone was seen many times. The chain has TRBV7-9 and TRBJ2-1; D is uncertain. Germline loops: CDR1 SEHNR, CDR2 FQNEAQ (reference sequence). V was cut by 0 bases and J by 6 bases, with 9 bases left in between. CDR3 size: 14 residues. The CDR3 DNA sequence: TGTGCCAGCAGCTTAGCGGTAAGGGCCAATGAGCAGTTCTTC. This sequence encodes CASSLAVRANEQFF.

This clone showed up many times. The chain's CDR3 is CASSQDRAGSNQPQHF. In DNA, the CDR3 is TGCGCCAGCAGCCAAGATCGGGCGGGTAGCAATCAGCCCCAGCATTTT. This chain links TRBV4-1 with TRBJ1-5; no clear D. The CDR3 contains 16 residues. V dropped 0 bases and J dropped 0 bases, with 9 bases sitting between them. Germline V gene data show CDR1 as MGHRA and CDR2 as YSYEKL.

This clone was counted at least ten times. V is TRBV7-9 and J is TRBJ2-7; 8 bases match TRBD1. V was pared by 4 bases and J by 0 bases, with 11 bases of the junction left unmatched. Germline-derived CDR1 and CDR2 are SEHNR and FQNEAQ (reference sequence). The CDR3 length is 17 residues. The CDR3 loop is CASSSLITGGSSYEQYF. The CDR3 region has the DNA TGTGCCAGCAGCTCCCTGATAACAGGGGGGAGCTCCTACGAGCAGTACTTC.

This clone qualifies as medium-sized. The genes are TRBV6-6 and TRBJ1-1, with TRBD1 matching 8 bases. Germline-derived CDR1 and CDR2 are MNHNY and SVGAGI (reference sequence). Trimming took 6 bases from V and 7 from J; bases not matched to a gene: 4. CDR3 length: 12 residues. CDR3 residues: CASSRTGNEAFF. The CDR3 DNA sequence: TGTGCCAGCAGCCGGACAGGGAATGAAGCTTTCTTT.

The table lists this clone with many counts. The chain couples TRBV7-9 to TRBJ1-2; 8 bases are a match to TRBD1. CDR1 is SEHNR and CDR2 is FQNEAQ in the germline V gene (reference sequence). This CDR3 spans 13 amino acids. J lost 9 bases, V lost 2 bases, and 5 bases had no gene match. CDR3 sequence reads: CASSLSQGASYTF. CDR3 sequence (DNA): TGTGCCAGCAGCTTAAGTCAGGGGGCAAGCTACACCTTC.